This T cell receptor (beta chain) was identified in a study of cytomegalovirus exposure and HLA in healthy donors. A word on this clone: One end of the junction fails to match germline, which may point to a read error.

This CDR3 has 17 residues. Germline-derived CDR1 and CDR2 are SEHNR and FQNEAQ (reference sequence). The PCR used 60 Vbeta and 13 Jbeta primers. Here immunoSEQ multiplex PCR was the method, and the copy in TCRdb shows in-frame clones only, minus some. The data hold about 140,000 clones, with roughly 82% observed a single time. The gene calls are TRBV7-9 and TRBJ1-1, with a possible D match to TRBD1 (5 bases). The source material was PBMCs. The clonotype was recovered from a man aged 18 to 30 in good health and CMV-seropositive. DNA for the CDR3: TGTTCCAGCAGCTTAAAAGTCGGTCCCAGGGTGAACACTGAAGCTTTCTTT. Translating it yields CSSSLKVGPRVNTEAFF.